The subject of this entry is one T cell receptor (beta chain). Germline V gene lookup returns CDR1 MDHEN and CDR2 SYDVKM. V lost 4 bases, J lost 6 bases, and 15 bases stayed unmatched. The CDR3 totals 17 residues. The data were obtained in a study of control samples from healthy donors and cancer patients. Sequencing was performed with immunoSEQ multiplex PCR; in TCRdb, only in-frame clones are kept and a portion is missing. The data hold 150,000 to 200,000 clones, with about 91% observed a single time. The sequence came from a woman in her twenties or thirties in good health. The V call is TRBV28, the J call TRBJ2-7; TRBD1 matches 10 bases. The sequenced sample was blood. CDR3: CASSSRQGATEYPEQYF. In DNA form, the CDR3 reads TGTGCCAGCAGTTCTAGACAGGGGGCTACGGAGTACCCCGAGCAGTACTTC.